This entry concerns a single T cell receptor (beta chain). The antigen is unknown. A much bigger clone sits one base away, suggesting this may be a read error. Trimming took off 0 bases at V and 5 bases at J, with 13 bases between the two ends. This CDR3 is built from 15 residues. Germline V CDR1 and CDR2: MNHEY, SVGAGI. The data were taken from a study of tumor and adjacent non-tumor tissue in lung cancer. Study-wide results and caveats: Tumor tissue had significantly higher TCR diversity than normal lung.

A modified ARM-PCR protocol with three rounds of nested PCR amplified TCRbeta. Each CDR3 protein gets one entry after TCRdb re-called the multiplex PCR reads with MiXCR. The sample holds just over 200,000 distinct CDR3 sequences, 71% seen once. RNA was extracted from bulk tissue without any cell sorting. The chain couples TRBV6-5 to TRBJ2-5, with D unclear. The sequence came from a man aged 60 to 75 with non-small cell lung cancer. The sequencing sample was made of lung tumor tissue. The CDR3: CASSYSVGVFETQYF. DNA of the CDR3: TGTGCCAGCAGTTACTCGGTTGGGGTTTTTGAGACCCAGTACTTC.